This entry lists 2 T cell receptor beta chains sequenced from one sample in a study of cytomegalovirus exposure and HLA in healthy donors. 13 Jbeta primers and 60 Vbeta primers were used for the PCR. Repertoires were generated with immunoSEQ multiplex PCR, while TCRdb's copy carries only in-frame clones and drops some. The table lists around 150,000 clones, 79% of them singletons. Sequenced input: PBMCs. Every receptor here comes from a man aged 50 to 59 in good health and CMV-seropositive.

The V gene is TRBV19, the J gene TRBJ2-3; tentative D call: TRBD1 (6 bases). Germline CDR1 and CDR2: LNHDA and SQIVND (reference sequence). CDR3 length equals 14 residues. V was cut by 6 bases and J by 4 bases, with 14 bases left in between. This CDR3 is CASRTTGNADTQYF. DNA for the CDR3: TGTGCCAGTAGAACCACAGGGAACGCAGATACGCAGTATTTT.

The chain combines TRBV5-5 with TRBJ1-2; D may be TRBD1 (5 bases). The CDR3 length is 12 residues. From germline, CDR1 is SGHKS and CDR2 YYEKEE (reference sequence). With 0 bases removed from V and 10 bases from J, the gap between germline ends came to 10 bases. The CDR3 loop reads CASSLGDSPYTF. The CDR3 bases are TGTGCCAGCAGCTTGGGTGACAGTCCCTACACCTTC.